A selection of T cell receptor beta chains follows, all from one sample in a study of blood T cell repertoires in COVID-19. Libraries were prepared by immunoSEQ multiplex PCR; TCRdb keeps only in-frame clonotypes and omits some of them. The profile covers 100,000 to 150,000 clones, with roughly four fifths appearing a single time and about 12% taken by the ten largest. Source material: peripheral blood. These receptors all come from a man in his fifties or sixties with acute or convalescent COVID-19. Both conserved end residues are part of each CDR3. Each record gives: V gene, D gene, J gene, clone size, CDR3 DNA, CDR3 protein. D genes are given only for firm matches. Rows may omit the clone size; those that give it use once, few, many or a size class.

>TRBV27|-|TRBJ2-1|-
TGTGCCAGCAGTCTTTACAGGGATGGAGGAAAGGAGCAGTTCTTC
CASSLYRDGGKEQFF
>TRBV28|TRBD1|TRBJ1-1|-
TGTGCCAGCAGTTCGCCGGGACAGACTGTGAACACTGAAGCTTTCTTT
CASSSPGQTVNTEAFF
>TRBV14|-|TRBJ1-5|-
TGTGCCAGCAGCCAAGGCGTCGAGGACTTGAGCAATCAGCCCCAGCATTTT
CASSQGVEDLSNQPQHF
>TRBV5-6|TRBD1|TRBJ1-2|-
TGTGCCAGCAGCTACGGACAGGGAGGAGGCTACACCTTC
CASSYGQGGGYTF
>TRBV5-1|TRBD1|TRBJ2-7|-
TGCGCCAGCAGCGTCGGGACAGGGCGATCCTACGAGCAGTACTTC
CASSVGTGRSYEQYF
>TRBV5-5|-|TRBJ1-4|-
TGTGCCAGCAGCGGGTGGTCGGGGAATGAAAAACTGTTTTTT
CASSGWSGNEKLFF
>TRBV6-1|-|TRBJ2-7|once
TGTGCCAGCAGTGAGGCCATATGGGGAGGCGAGCAGTACTTC
CASSEAIWGGEQYF
>TRBV4-1|-|TRBJ2-1|-
TGCGCCAGCAGCCAAGAGGGCTTCGATGAGCAGTTCTTC
CASSQEGFDEQFF
>TRBV28|TRBD1|TRBJ1-6|-
TGTGCCAGCAGAACTCGACAGGGCTATACGGCCTCACCCCTCCACTTT
CASRTRQGYTASPLHF
>TRBV5-1|TRBD1|TRBJ1-4|few
TGCGCCAGCAGCCCGGACCCGGACAGGGATTTGGTGCTGTTTTTT
CASSPDPDRDLVLFF
>TRBV9|TRBD2|TRBJ2-3|-
TGTGCCACCGCCCCTAGCGGGAGCGTAGCAGATACGCAGTATTTT
CATAPSGSVADTQYF
>TRBV3-1/TRBV3-2|-|TRBJ2-5|-
TGTGCCAGCGCCCGGCAGCGGCCGGAGGAGACCCAGTACTTC
CASARQRPEETQYF
>TRBV4-2|TRBD2|TRBJ2-3|-
TGTGCCAGCAGCCAGGCTAGCGGGAGGGGCACAGATACGCAGTATTTT
CASSQASGRGTDTQYF
>TRBV28|TRBD1|TRBJ1-2|-
TGTGCCAGCAGTTCTCGGACAGGGGAGAACTATGGCTACACCTTC
CASSSRTGENYGYTF